Given below is one T cell receptor (beta chain) in context. Its antigen remains unidentified. The source of the sample is a study of Graves' ophthalmopathy and Graves' hyperthyroidism. Germline CDR1 and CDR2: ENHRY and SYGVKD. Trimming removed 9 bases at V and 0 bases at J, with 12 bases between. CDR3 length equals 13 residues. Whole-study findings and limits: A model built from 13 signatures distinguished ophthalmopathy from stable hyperthyroidism with approximately 90% sensitivity and approximately 80% specificity.

Every ophthalmopathy donor presented moderate-to-severe activity, CAS ≥3, NOSPECS ≥4 and duration under 3 months. The diagnostic workup employed clinical symptoms, serum thyroxine, TRAb, thyroid ultrasound and orbital computed tomography. Researchers took RNA transcripts and amplified TCR beta CDR3 regions from them. First-round RT-PCR with HTBI primers preceded a second-round multiplex PCR. MiXCR was run by TCRdb on the multiplex PCR reads, yielding one entry per CDR3 protein. The sample includes some 210,000 distinct CDR3 sequences, about 32% of them seen just once. The TCR comes from a man over 45 with Graves' ophthalmopathy. The chain recombines TRBV10-3 with TRBJ2-7; D may be TRBD2 (6 bases). The specimen sequenced was peripheral blood. Written as DNA, the CDR3 is TGTGCCATGAATAGCGGAAGCTCCTACGAGCAGTACTTC. Protein: CAMNSGSSYEQYF.